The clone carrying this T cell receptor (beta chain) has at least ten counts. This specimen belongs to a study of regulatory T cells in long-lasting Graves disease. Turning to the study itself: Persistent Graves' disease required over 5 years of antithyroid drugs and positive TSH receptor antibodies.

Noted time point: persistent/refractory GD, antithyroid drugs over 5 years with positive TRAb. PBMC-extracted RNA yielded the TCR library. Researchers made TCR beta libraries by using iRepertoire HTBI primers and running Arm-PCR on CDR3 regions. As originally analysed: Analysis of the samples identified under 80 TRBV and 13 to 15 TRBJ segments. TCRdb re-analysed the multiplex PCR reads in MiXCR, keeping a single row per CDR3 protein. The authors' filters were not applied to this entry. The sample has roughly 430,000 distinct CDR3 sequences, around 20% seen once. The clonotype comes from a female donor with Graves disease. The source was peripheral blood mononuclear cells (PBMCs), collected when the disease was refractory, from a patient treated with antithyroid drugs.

CDR3 amino acids: CASSSGQGGTTQYF. The CDR3, as DNA: TGTGCCAGCAGTTCTGGACAGGGAGGGACGACCCAGTACTTC. The V call is TRBV12-3 or TRBV12-4, the J call TRBJ2-5; weak D call: TRBD1 (8 bases). CDR3 size: 14 residues. The germline V and J ends were trimmed by 4 bases and 7 bases, with 16 bases remaining between them.